This TCR beta chain was profiled in a study of CD8 T cells in Susac syndrome. Germline loops: CDR1 SGHNT, CDR2 YYREEE (reference sequence). This CDR3 spans 16 amino acids. V was pared by 7 bases and J by 6 bases, with 23 bases between. CD8+ and CD4+ blood T cells underwent TCR beta sequencing. Negative isolation yielded CD8+ and CD4+ T cells; FACS enriched TEMRA cells. After extraction with the RNeasy kit, about 0.45 to 1 ug of the RNA was reverse transcribed using random hexamers. immunoSEQ multiplex PCR amplified TCR beta CDR3 across 54 Vbeta, 13 Jbeta. TCRdb re-called the immunoSEQ multiplex PCR reads through MiXCR, storing one row per CDR3 protein. The sample yields about 85,000 distinct CDR3 sequences, approximately 94% seen once.

The source is a human donor in good health. Sequenced material: CD8+ T cells from PBMCs. V usage is TRBV5-4 and J usage is TRBJ2-1; a weak D match, TRBD2 (6 bases). This chain's CDR3 is CASPGVARPKGNEQFF. The CDR3 bases are TGTGCCAGCCCGGGAGTAGCTAGGCCCAAGGGCAATGAGCAGTTCTTC.